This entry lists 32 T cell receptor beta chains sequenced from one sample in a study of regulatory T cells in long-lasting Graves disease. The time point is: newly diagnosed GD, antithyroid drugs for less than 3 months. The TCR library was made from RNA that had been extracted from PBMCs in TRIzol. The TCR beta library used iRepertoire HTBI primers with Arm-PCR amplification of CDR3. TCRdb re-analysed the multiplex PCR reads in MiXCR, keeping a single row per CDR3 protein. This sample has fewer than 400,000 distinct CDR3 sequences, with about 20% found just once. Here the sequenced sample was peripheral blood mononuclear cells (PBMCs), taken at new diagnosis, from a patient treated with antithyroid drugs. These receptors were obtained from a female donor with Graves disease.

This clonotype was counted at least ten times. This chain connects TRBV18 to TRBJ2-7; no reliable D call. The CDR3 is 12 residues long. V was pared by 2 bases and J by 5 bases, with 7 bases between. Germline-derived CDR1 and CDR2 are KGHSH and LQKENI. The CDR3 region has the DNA TGTGCCAGCTCACCAGTGGGGAACGAGCAGTACTTC. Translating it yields CASSPVGNEQYF.

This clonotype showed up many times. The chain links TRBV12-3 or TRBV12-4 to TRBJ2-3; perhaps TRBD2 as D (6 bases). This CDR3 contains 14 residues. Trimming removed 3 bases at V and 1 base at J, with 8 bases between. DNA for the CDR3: TGTGCCAGCAGTTTTGGGACTCGCACAGATACGCAGTATTTT. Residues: CASSFGTRTDTQYF.

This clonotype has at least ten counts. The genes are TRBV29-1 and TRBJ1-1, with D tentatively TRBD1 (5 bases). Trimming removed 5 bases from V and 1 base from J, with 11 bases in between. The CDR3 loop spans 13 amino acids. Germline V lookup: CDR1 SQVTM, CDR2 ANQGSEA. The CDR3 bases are TGCAGCGTTAACCTCGGGACGAACACTGAAGCTTTCTTT. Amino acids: CSVNLGTNTEAFF.

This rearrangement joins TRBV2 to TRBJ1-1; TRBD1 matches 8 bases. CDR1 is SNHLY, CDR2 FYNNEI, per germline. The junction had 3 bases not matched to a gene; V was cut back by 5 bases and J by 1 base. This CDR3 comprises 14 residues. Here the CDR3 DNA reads TGTGCCAGCAGTTCGACAGGGGCGAACACTGAAGCTTTCTTT. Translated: CASSSTGANTEAFF.

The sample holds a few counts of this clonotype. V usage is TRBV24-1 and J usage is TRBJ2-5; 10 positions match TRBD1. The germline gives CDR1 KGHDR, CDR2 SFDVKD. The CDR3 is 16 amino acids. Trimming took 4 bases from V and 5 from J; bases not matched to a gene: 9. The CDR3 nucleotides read TGTGCCACCAGTGACCATGGACAGGGGGTTGGGGAGACCCAGTACTTC. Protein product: CATSDHGQGVGETQYF.

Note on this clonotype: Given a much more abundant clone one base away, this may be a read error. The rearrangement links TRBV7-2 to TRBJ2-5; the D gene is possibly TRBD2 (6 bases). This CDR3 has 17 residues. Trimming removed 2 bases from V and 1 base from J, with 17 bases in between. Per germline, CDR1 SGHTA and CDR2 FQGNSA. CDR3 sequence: CASSLYSSGTGQETQYF. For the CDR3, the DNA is TGTGCCAGCAGCTTATATTCTTCAGGGACTGGCCAAGAGACCCAGTACTTC.

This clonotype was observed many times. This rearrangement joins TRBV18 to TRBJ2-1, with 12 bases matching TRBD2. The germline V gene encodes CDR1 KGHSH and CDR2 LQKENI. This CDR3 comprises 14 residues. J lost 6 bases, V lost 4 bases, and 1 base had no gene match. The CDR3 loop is CASSQLAGGNEQFF. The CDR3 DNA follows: TGTGCCAGCTCACAACTAGCGGGAGGCAATGAGCAGTTCTTC.

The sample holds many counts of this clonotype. CDR3 bases: TGTGCCAGTAGTATAGGGGGCAGGGTGGCTGAAGCTTTCTTT. Translated: CASSIGGRVAEAFF. This sequence joins TRBV19 and TRBJ1-1; maybe TRBD1 (5 bases). The V end was cut by 1 base, the J end by 6 bases, with 12 bases between. The germline V gene has CDR1 LNHDA and CDR2 SQIVND (reference sequence). The CDR3 is 14 amino acids.

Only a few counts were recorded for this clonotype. The CDR3 coding sequence is TGTGCCAGCACCCCCCTGTCTAACACTGAAGCTTTCTTT. Its protein is CASTPLSNTEAFF. The chain joins TRBV6-2 or TRBV6-3 to TRBJ1-1; D gene uncertain. The germline gives CDR1 MNHEY, CDR2 SVGEGT. The CDR3 is 13 residues long. V lost 7 bases, J lost 2 bases, and 11 bases lay in between.

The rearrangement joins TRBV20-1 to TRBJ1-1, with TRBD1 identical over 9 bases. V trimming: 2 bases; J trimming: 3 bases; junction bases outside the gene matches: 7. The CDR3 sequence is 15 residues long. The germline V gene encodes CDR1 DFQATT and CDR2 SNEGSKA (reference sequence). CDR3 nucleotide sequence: TGCAGTGCTAGACTCCTTACAGGGGGCTACACTGAAGCTTTCTTT. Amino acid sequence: CSARLLTGGYTEAFF.

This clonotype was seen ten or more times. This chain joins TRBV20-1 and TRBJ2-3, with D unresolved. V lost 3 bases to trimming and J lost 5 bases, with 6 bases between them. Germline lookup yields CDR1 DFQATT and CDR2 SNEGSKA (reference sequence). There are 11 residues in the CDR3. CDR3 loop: CSASQEDTQYF. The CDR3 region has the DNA TGCAGTGCTAGTCAGGAAGATACGCAGTATTTT.

As DNA, the CDR3 is TGTGCCAGCAGTCTCGGACTAGCCACGTACCAAGAGACCCAGTACTTC. Protein sequence: CASSLGLATYQETQYF. The chain combines TRBV2 with TRBJ2-5, with 8 bases matching TRBD2. Germline loops: CDR1 SNHLY, CDR2 FYNNEI. Trimming removed 5 bases from V and 0 bases from J; junction bases left unmatched: 8. The CDR3 consists of 16 residues.

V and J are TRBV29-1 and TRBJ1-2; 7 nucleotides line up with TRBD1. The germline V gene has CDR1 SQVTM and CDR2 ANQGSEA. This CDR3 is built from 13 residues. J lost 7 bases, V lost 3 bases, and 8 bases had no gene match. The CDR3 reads CSVEIGSGGGYTF. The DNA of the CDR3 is TGCAGCGTTGAGATAGGGTCAGGGGGTGGCTACACCTTC.

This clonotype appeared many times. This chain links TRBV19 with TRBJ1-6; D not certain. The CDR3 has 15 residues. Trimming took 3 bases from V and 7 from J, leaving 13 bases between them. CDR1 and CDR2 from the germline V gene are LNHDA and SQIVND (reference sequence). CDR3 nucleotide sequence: TGTGCCAGTAGTATTGCCAGGCTAATCAATTCACCCCTCCACTTT. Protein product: CASSIARLINSPLHF.

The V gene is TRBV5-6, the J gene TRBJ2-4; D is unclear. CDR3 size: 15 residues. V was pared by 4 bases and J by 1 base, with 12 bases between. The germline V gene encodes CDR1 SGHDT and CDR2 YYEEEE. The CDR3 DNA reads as TGTGCCAGCAGCCCCGGCTCCAATGCCAAAAACATTCAGTACTTC. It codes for CASSPGSNAKNIQYF.

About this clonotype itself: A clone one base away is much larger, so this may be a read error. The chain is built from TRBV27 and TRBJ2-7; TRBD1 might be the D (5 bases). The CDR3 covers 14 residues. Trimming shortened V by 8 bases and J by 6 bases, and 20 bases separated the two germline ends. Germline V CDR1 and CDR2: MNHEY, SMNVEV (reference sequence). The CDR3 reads CASSPSGSRGEQYF. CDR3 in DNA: TGTGCCAGCTCACCATCGGGCTCTAGGGGCGAGCAGTACTTC.

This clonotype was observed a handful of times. The CDR3 DNA sequence: TGTGCCAGCAGCCAAGATCAGAGGGGCTGGACTAGCGGGAGCTCCTACAATGAGCAGTTCTTC. It codes for CASSQDQRGWTSGSSYNEQFF. This chain uses TRBV3-1 with TRBJ2-1, with 13 nucleotides matching TRBD2. Germline CDR1 LGHDT, CDR2 YNNKEL (reference sequence). The CDR3 sequence is 21 residues long. V was clipped by 0 bases and J by 0 bases; unmatched bases: 11.

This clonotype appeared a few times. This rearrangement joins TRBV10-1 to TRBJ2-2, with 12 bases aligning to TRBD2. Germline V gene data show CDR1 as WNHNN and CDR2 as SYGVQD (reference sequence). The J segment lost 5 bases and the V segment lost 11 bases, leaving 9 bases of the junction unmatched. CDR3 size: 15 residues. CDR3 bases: TGCGCCGGTCTAGCGGGAGGGCCCTCGACCGGGGAGCTGTTTTTT. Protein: CAGLAGGPSTGELFF.

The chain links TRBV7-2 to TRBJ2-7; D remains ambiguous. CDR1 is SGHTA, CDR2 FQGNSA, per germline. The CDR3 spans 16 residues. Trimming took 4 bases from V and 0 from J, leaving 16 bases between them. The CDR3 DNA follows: TGTGCCAGCAGCTACCCCTTGACGGTCCCCTCCTACGAGCAGTACTTC. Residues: CASSYPLTVPSYEQYF. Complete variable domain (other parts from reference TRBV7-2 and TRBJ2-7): GAGVSQSPSNKVTEKGKDVELRCDPISGHTALYWYRQSLGQGLEFLIYFQGNSAPDKSGLPSDRFSAERTGGSVSTLTIQRTQQEDSAVYLCASSYPLTVPSYEQYFGPGTRLTVT.

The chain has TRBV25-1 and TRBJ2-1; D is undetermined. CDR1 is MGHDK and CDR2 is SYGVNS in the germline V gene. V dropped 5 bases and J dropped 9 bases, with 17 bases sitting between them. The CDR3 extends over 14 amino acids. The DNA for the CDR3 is TGTGCCAGCAGTCAAGAAGAGGATTGGGGTGAGCAGTTCTTC. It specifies CASSQEEDWGEQFF.

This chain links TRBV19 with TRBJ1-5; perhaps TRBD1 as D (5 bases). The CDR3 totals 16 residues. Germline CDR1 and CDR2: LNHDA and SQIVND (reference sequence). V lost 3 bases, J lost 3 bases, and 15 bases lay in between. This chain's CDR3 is CASSISAGQNNQPQHF. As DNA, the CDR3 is TGTGCCAGTAGTATCTCGGCAGGGCAAAACAATCAGCCCCAGCATTTT.

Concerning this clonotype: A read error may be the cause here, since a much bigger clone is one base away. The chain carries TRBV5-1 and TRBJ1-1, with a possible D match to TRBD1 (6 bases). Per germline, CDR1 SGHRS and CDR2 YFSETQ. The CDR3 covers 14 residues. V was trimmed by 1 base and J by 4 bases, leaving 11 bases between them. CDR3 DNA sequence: TGCGCCAGCAGCTTGCCCGGACAGCCCACTGAAGCTTTCTTT. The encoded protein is CASSLPGQPTEAFF.

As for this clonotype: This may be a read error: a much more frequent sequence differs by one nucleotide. Here the CDR3 reads CASSPRLAGDDDQFF. The DNA of the CDR3 is TGTGCCAGCTCACCAAGGCTAGCGGGAGACGATGATCAGTTCTTC. V and J are TRBV18 and TRBJ2-1; 10 bases are shared with TRBD2. The germline gives CDR1 KGHSH, CDR2 LQKENI. The CDR3 is 15 amino acids.

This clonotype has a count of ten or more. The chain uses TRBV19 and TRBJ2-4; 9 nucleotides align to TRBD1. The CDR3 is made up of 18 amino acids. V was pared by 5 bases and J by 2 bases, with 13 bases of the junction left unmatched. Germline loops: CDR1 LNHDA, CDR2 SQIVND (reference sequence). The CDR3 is CASSPLPGQGMTKNIQYF. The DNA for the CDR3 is TGTGCCAGTAGTCCCTTACCTGGACAGGGGATGACCAAAAACATTCAGTACTTC.

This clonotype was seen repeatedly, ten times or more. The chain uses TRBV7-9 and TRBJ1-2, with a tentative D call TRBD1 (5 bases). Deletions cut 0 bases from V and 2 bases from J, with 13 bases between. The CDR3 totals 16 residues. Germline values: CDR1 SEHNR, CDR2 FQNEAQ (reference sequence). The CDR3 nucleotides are TGTGCCAGCAGCTTAGCTTTCCGGGACGGAAACTATGGCTACACCTTC. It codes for CASSLAFRDGNYGYTF.

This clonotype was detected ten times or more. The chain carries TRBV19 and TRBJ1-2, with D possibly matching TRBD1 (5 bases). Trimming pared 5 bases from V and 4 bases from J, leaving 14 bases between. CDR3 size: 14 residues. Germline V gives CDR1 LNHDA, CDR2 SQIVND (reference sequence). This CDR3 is CASSPQGASYGYTF. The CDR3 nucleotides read TGTGCCAGTAGTCCCCAAGGGGCATCCTATGGCTACACCTTC.

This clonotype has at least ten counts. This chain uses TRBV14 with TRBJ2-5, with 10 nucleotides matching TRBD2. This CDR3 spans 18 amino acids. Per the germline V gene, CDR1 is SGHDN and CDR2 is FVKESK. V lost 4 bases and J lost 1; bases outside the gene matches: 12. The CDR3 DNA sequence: TGTGCCAGCAGCCTTACTTGGGCTAGCGGGAGAGTCCAAGAGACCCAGTACTTC. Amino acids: CASSLTWASGRVQETQYF.

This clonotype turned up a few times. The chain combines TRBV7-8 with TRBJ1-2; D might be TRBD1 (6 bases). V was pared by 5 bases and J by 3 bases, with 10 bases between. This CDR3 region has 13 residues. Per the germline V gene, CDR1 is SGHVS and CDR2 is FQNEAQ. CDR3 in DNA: TGTGCCAGCAGCAAGGACAGCCACTATGGCTACACCTTC. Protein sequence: CASSKDSHYGYTF.

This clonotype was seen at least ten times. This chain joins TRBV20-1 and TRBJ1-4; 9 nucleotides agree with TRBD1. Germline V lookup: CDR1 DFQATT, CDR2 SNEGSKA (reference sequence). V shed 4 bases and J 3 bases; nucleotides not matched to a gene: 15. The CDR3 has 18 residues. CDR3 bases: TGCAGTGCTAACCTCCACCCGGGACAGGGTGGCCCTAATGAAAAACTGTTTTTT. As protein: CSANLHPGQGGPNEKLFF.

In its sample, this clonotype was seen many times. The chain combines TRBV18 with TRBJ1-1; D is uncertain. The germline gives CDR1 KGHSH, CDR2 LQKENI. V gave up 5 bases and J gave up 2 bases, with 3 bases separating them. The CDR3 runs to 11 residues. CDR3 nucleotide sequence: TGTGCCAGCTCAACTAACACTGAAGCTTTCTTT. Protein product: CASSTNTEAFF.

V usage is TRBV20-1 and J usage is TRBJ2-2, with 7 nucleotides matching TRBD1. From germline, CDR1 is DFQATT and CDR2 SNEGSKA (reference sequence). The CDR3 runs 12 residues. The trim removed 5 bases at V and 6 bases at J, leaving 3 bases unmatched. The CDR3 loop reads CSASQGAGELFF. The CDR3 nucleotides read TGCAGTGCTTCTCAGGGGGCCGGGGAGCTGTTTTTT.

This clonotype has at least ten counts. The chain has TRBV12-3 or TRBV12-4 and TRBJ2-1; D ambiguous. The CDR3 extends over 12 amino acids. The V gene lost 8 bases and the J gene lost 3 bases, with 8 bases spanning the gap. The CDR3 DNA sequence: TGTGCCAGCGGGCAGAACTACAATGAGCAGTTCTTC. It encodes CASGQNYNEQFF.